The 10 T cell receptor beta chains reported below all come from one sample, sequenced in a study of OX40 agonist ivuxolimab in advanced cancers. The table came from immunoSEQ multiplex PCR; TCRdb's copy has only in-frame clones and leaves some out. Altogether over 85,000 clones are present, around four fifths being singletons, with the ten largest covering 0.9% to 1.2%. The starting material was CD4+ or CD8+ T cells sorted from blood, obtained in a trial of the OX40 agonist ivuxolimab. The origin of the receptors is an adult with an advanced solid tumor such as melanoma, head and neck, liver or kidney cancer.

The V gene is TRBV7-9, the J gene TRBJ2-7; no reliable D call. The germline V and J ends were trimmed by 2 bases and 7 bases, with 12 bases remaining between them. The CDR3 covers 13 residues. CDR1 SEHNR and CDR2 FQNEAQ come from the germline V gene (reference sequence). CDR3 loop: CASSLQSLGEQYF. The CDR3 DNA reads as TGTGCCAGCAGCTTACAGAGTTTGGGTGAGCAGTACTTC.

The rearrangement uses TRBV6-5 and TRBJ1-2; weak D call: TRBD1 (6 bases). CDR3 length: 14 amino acids. Trimming removed 4 bases from V and 3 bases from J, with 12 bases in between. Germline V lookup: CDR1 MNHEY, CDR2 SVGAGI. CDR3 residues: CASSLQGKDYGYTF. In nucleotides, the CDR3 is TGTGCCAGCAGTTTACAGGGAAAGGACTATGGCTACACCTTC.

V and J are TRBV7-2 and TRBJ1-1, with D tentatively TRBD1 (5 bases). Germline-derived CDR1 and CDR2 are SGHTA and FQGNSA. The V end was cut by 5 bases, the J end by 8 bases, with 21 bases between. This CDR3 has 15 residues. CDR3: CASSASSGLILEAFF. CDR3 bases: TGTGCCAGCAGCGCATCCTCGGGACTGATATTAGAAGCTTTCTTT.

This sequence joins TRBV5-5 and TRBJ1-1; D is perhaps TRBD1 (6 bases). Germline V gives CDR1 SGHKS, CDR2 YYEKEE (reference sequence). Trimming removed 4 bases from V and 10 bases from J, with 20 bases in between. This CDR3 region has 14 residues. The CDR3 nucleotides are TGTGCCAGCAGCCCATTAAACAGGGATCGGCTAGCTTTCTTT. Its protein is CASSPLNRDRLAFF.

The chain is built from TRBV10-3 and TRBJ1-5; 7 bases align to TRBD1. The length of the CDR3 is 16 residues. Trimming took 2 bases from V and 5 from J; bases not matched to a gene: 9. The germline gives CDR1 ENHRY, CDR2 SYGVKD. The CDR3 DNA sequence: TGTGCCATCAGTGAGAGGGGGTTTCAGGGGGATCAGCCCCAGCATTTT. Its protein is CAISERGFQGDQPQHF.

CDR3 amino acids: CASSLGGNRLGTQYF. In DNA form, the CDR3 reads TGTGCCAGCAGCTTAGGCGGTAATAGGCTCGGGACCCAGTACTTC. V usage is TRBV11-2 and J usage is TRBJ2-5; D is unclear. This CDR3 contains 15 residues. V dropped 1 base and J dropped 7 bases, with 16 bases sitting between them. Per the germline V gene, CDR1 is SGHAT and CDR2 is FQNNGV.

The CDR3 bases are TGTGCCAGCAGCTTGAGTAATGAAGCTTTCTTT. Its protein product is CASSLSNEAFF. The V gene is TRBV5-6, the J gene TRBJ1-1; no clear D gene. V lost 1 base and J 7 bases, leaving 5 bases between the germline ends. Germline lookup yields CDR1 SGHDT and CDR2 YYEEEE. This CDR3 has 11 amino acids.

The chain links TRBV7-2 to TRBJ2-5, with TRBD1 matching over 11 bases. J lost 6 bases, V lost 3 bases, and 3 bases had no gene match. This CDR3 is built from 14 residues. Per the germline V gene, CDR1 is SGHTA and CDR2 is FQGNSA. In DNA form, the CDR3 reads TGTGCCAGCAGCTTCGGACAGGGGGCGCAGACCCAGTACTTC. Translation: CASSFGQGAQTQYF.

Written as DNA, the CDR3 is TGTGCCAGCTCACCACACGACAGCTTCACCGGGGAGCTGTTTTTT. Protein product: CASSPHDSFTGELFF. The rearrangement links TRBV18 to TRBJ2-2; tentative D call: TRBD1 (5 bases). Trimming stripped 1 base from V and 4 bases from J, with 10 bases between. In germline, CDR1 is KGHSH, CDR2 LQKENI. CDR3 length: 15 residues.

This rearrangement joins TRBV5-1 to TRBJ2-7; 9 bases fit TRBD1. Trimming took 4 bases from V and 6 from J; bases not matched to a gene: 8. The CDR3 is 14 amino acids. Germline CDR1 and CDR2: SGHRS and YFSETQ. CDR3: CASSGDRELGEQYF. The CDR3, as DNA: TGCGCCAGCAGCGGGGACAGGGAGTTAGGCGAGCAGTACTTC.